This section outlines one T cell receptor (beta chain) sequence together with its context. The sample holds a few counts of this clonotype. No antigen is known for it. The record has no base qualities; no much larger clone is one base away. The sample is drawn from a study of T cells after yellow fever vaccination (dated by TCRdb to between 2018 and 2020). About the full investigation: Libraries from fractions with low cell numbers were prepared with the SMART-Seq v4 Ultra Low Input RNA kit. Bulk TCR alpha and beta repertoires were sequenced longitudinally to track T-cell clones before and after primary and booster YFV17D yellow fever vaccination. Two healthy male donors, one aged 18 to 30 and one aged 30 to 40 years, made up the cohort. Blood was drawn at multiple timepoints before and after primary and secondary immunization, with bulk PBMC replicates and cell subsets isolated.

TCR cDNA was synthesized by 5'RACE template switching, which introduced a universal primer site and unique molecular identifiers. Priming of cDNA synthesis was performed from both the TCR alpha and TCR beta constant segments. Two PCR steps were used to amplify libraries, with sample barcodes and sequencing adapters being added in the second step. Sequencing of libraries was performed on Illumina HiSeq 2500 (2x100 bp) or NovaSeq (2x150 bp). As for the authors' bioinformatics: MIGEC was used to demultiplex reads and collapse the reads into UMI consensus sequences, and MiXCR was used for V(D)J alignment. Vaccine-responding clonotypes were identified with edgeR using replicate PBMC samples, with FDR below 0.01 and a log2 fold change above 5 up to day 15 being required. Bulk clonotypes were assigned CD4 or CD8 identity according to which sequenced CD4 or CD8 repertoire held them at higher abundance. TCRdb handled the public reads itself, with Q25 trimming in fastp and clone calling in MiXCR, and kept productive beta chains. Records with the same CDR3 protein are collapsed into one entry carrying the most frequent genes and DNA. It is TCRdb's table, rather than the study itself, that gives the V and J calls and clone size. The sample has 300,000 to 400,000 distinct CDR3 sequences on record, less than 9.5% of them singletons. Jointly, the top ten make up 15% to 20% of the sample.

Here is what the overall study found, with its caveats: Compared with the primary T-cell response, the secondary T-cell response was faster but weaker, reaching its peak on day 5 rather than on day 15. Most clones expanded after primary vaccination (96% of CD4 and around 89% of CD8) were re-detected after the booster, suggesting that broad memory maintenance occurred. Computational filtering was required because FACS-sorted repertoires could contain abundant contaminating clonotypes from the bulk population. Because the study included only a couple of donors, the extent to which the findings can be generalized is limited. A small fraction of clonotypes appeared in both the CD4 and CD8 compartments, likely as a result of convergent recombination.

Explained via the paper, the treatment or condition label denotes: live attenuated yellow fever vaccine strain. At every blood-draw timepoint, two biological replicates of bulk PBMCs were collected. A standard Ficoll-Paque protocol was used to isolate PBMCs from peripheral blood. TriZol was used to extract RNA from bulk PBMCs, from CD4 and CD8 fractions, and from dextramer-positive and dextramer-negative fractions. The germline V gene (reference sequence) specifies DFQATT as CDR1 and SNEGSKA as CDR2. The CDR3 contains 14 residues, cysteine and phenylalanine counted. The sequence is cut down to CDR3 DNA, 42 bases in frame from base 1. V is pared back by 5 bases and J by 0 bases, with 8 bases lying between the germline termini.

The sequence was obtained from a man between 18 and 29 years old who received the YFV17D yellow fever vaccine. Sample: PBMCs, taken roughly 47 days after the first yellow fever vaccination. The chain is assembled from TRBV20-1 and TRBJ2-6; tentative D gene TRBD1, with 5 bases matching. At the DNA level, the sequence is TGCAGTGCTTGGGGCGGCTCTGGGGCCAACGTCCTGACTTTC. This yields the protein CSAWGGSGANVLTF.